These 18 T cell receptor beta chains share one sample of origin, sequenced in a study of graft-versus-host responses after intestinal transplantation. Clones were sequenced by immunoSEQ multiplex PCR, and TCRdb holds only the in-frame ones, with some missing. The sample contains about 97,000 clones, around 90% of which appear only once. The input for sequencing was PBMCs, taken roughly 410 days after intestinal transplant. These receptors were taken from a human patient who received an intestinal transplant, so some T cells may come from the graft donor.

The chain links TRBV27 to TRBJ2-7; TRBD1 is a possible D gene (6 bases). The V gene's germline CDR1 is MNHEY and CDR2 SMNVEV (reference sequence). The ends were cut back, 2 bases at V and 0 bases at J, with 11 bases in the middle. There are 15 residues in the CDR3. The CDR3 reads CASSLRGQNSYEQYF. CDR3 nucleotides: TGTGCCAGCAGTTTACGAGGACAGAACTCCTACGAGCAGTACTTC.

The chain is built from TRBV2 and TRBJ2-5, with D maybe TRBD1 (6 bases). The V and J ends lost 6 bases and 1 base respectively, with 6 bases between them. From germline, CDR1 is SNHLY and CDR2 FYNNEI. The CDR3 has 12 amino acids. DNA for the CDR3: TGTGCCAGCAGGGACAGCCAAGAGACCCAGTACTTC. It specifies CASRDSQETQYF.

The CDR3 DNA reads TGTGCCAGCAGCCCGGGAGGCGGGACTAATGAAAAACTGTTTTTT. Its protein product is CASSPGGGTNEKLFF. The chain uses TRBV6-5 and TRBJ1-4; D gene unclear. The CDR3 is made up of 15 amino acids. In germline, CDR1 is MNHEY, CDR2 SVGAGI. The V gene lost 6 bases and the J gene lost 2 bases, with 13 bases spanning the gap.

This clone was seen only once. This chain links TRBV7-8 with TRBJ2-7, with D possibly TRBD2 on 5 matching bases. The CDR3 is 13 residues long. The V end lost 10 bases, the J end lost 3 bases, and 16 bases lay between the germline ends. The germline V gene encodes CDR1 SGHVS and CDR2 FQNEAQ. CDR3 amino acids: CATRPSGFYEQYF. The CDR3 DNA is TGTGCCACCCGGCCGTCGGGGTTCTACGAGCAGTACTTC.

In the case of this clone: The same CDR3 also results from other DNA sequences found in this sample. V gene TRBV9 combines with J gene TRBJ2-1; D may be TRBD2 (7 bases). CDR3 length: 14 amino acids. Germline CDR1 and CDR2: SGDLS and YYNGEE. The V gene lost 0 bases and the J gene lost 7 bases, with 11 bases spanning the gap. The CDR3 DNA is TGTGCCAGCAGCGTAGTTGCGGGGGCTAATGAGCAGTTCTTC. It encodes CASSVVAGANEQFF.

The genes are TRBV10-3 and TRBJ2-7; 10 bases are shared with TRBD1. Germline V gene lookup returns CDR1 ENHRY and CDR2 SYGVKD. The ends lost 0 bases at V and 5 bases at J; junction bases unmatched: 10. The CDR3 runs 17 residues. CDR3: CAISESAGGTGADEQYF. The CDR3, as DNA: TGTGCCATCAGTGAGTCCGCCGGGGGGACAGGGGCCGACGAGCAGTACTTC.

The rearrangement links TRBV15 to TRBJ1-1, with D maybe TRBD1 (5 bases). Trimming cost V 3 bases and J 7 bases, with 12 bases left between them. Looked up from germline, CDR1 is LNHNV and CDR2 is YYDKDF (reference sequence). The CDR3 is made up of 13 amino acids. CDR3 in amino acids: CATSSNVGLEAFF. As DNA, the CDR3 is TGTGCCACCAGCAGTAATGTGGGGCTTGAAGCTTTCTTT.

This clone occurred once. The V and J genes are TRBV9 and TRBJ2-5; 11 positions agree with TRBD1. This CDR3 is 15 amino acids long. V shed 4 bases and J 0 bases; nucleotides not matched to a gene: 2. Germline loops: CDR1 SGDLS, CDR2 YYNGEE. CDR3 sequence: CASSRDRGDQETQYF. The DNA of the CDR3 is TGTGCCAGCAGCCGGGACAGGGGGGACCAAGAGACCCAGTACTTC.

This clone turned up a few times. This CDR3 is CASSLGRWGNTIYF. The CDR3 coding sequence is TGTGCCAGCAGTTTGGGCAGATGGGGGAACACCATATATTTT. V and J are TRBV27 and TRBJ1-3, with a possible D match to TRBD1 (5 bases). The CDR3 contains 14 residues. Trimming pared 3 bases from V and 7 bases from J, leaving 13 bases between. Germline V gene sequence: CDR1 MNHEY, CDR2 SMNVEV (reference sequence).

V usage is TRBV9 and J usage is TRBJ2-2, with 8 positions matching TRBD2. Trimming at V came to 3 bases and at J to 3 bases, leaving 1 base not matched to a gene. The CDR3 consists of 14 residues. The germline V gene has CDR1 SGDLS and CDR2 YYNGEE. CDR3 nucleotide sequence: TGTGCCAGCAGCGGCGGGGGGTACACCGGGGAGCTGTTTTTT. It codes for CASSGGGYTGELFF.

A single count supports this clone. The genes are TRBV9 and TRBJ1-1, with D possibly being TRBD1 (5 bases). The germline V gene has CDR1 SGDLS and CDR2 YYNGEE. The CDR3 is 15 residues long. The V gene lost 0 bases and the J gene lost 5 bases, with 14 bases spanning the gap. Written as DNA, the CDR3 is TGTGCCAGCAGCGTAGGTCTATCCGGGGGGACTGAAGCTTTCTTT. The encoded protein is CASSVGLSGGTEAFF.

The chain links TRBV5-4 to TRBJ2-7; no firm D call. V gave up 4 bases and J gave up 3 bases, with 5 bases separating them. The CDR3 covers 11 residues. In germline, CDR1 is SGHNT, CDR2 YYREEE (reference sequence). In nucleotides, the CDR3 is TGTGCCAGCAGCGGGCTCTACGAGCAGTACTTC. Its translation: CASSGLYEQYF. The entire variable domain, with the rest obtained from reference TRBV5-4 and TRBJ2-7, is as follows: ETGVTQSPTHLIKTRGQQVTLRCSSQSGHNTVSWYQQALGQGPQFIFQYYREEENGRGNFPPRFSGLQFPNYSSELNVNALELDDSALYLCASSGLYEQYFGPGTRLTVT.

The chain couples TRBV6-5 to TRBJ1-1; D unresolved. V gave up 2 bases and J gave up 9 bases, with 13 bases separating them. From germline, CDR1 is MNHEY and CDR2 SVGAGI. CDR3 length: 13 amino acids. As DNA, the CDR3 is TGTGCCAGCAGTTACGTGTACGGGGAAAAAGCTTTCTTT. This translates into CASSYVYGEKAFF.

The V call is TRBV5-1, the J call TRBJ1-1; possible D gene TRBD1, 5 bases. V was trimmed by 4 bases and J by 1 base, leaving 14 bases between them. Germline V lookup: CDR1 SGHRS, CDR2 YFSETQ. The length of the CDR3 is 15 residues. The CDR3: CASSPRGRANTEAFF. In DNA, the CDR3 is TGCGCCAGCAGCCCCCGGGGCAGGGCGAACACTGAAGCTTTCTTT.

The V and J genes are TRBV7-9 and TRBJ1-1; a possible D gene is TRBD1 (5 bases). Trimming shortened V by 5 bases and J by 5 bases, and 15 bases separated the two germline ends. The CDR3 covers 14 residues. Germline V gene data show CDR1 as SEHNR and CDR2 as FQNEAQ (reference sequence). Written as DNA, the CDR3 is TGTGCCAGCAGCCCCCCGGGCAGGGAAACTGAAGCTTTCTTT. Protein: CASSPPGRETEAFF.

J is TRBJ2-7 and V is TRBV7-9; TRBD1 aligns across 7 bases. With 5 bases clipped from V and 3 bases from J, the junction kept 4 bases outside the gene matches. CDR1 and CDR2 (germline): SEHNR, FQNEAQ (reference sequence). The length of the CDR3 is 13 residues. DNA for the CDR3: TGTGCCAGCAGCCAGGGGACAGTCTACGAGCAGTACTTC. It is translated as CASSQGTVYEQYF.

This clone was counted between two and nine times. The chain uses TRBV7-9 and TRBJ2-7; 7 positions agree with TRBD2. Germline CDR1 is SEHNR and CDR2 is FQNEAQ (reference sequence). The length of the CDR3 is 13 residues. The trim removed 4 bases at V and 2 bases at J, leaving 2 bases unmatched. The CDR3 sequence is CASSSSGTYEQYF. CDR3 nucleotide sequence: TGTGCCAGCAGCTCTAGCGGTACCTACGAGCAGTACTTC. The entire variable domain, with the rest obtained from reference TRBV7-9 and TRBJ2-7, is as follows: DTGVSQNPRHKITKRGQNVTFRCDPISEHNRLYWYRQTLGQGPEFLTYFQNEAQLEKSRLLSDRFSAERPKGSFSTLEIQRTEQGDSAMYLCASSSSGTYEQYFGPGTRLTVT.

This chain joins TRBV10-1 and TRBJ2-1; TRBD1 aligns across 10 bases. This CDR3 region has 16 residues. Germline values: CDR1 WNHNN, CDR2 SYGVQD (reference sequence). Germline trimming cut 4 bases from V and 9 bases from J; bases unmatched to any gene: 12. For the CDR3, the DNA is TGCGCCAGCAGTGGAAACCGGGACAGGGGCCTGGGTGAGCAGTTCTTC. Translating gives CASSGNRDRGLGEQFF.